This T cell receptor (beta chain) was captured in a study of CD8 T cells in Susac syndrome. Trimming took off 7 bases at V and 3 bases at J, with 10 bases between the two ends. The CDR3 runs to 12 residues. Germline V gene sequence: CDR1 SQVTM, CDR2 ANQGSEA. Random-hexamer reverse transcription was applied to roughly 0.45 to 1 ug RNA. A single record per CDR3 protein comes from TCRdb applying MiXCR to the immunoSEQ multiplex PCR reads. Of roughly 140,000 distinct CDR3 sequences in the sample, around 95% were seen once. The sequenced material came from CD4+ T cells from PBMCs. This clonotype was obtained from a human donor with Susac syndrome. The V and J genes are TRBV29-1 and TRBJ1-3, with a possible D match to TRBD1 (6 bases). The CDR3 sequence: CSAGGLGNTIYF. The CDR3 coding sequence is TGCAGCGCCGGGGGCCTTGGAAACACCATATATTTT.